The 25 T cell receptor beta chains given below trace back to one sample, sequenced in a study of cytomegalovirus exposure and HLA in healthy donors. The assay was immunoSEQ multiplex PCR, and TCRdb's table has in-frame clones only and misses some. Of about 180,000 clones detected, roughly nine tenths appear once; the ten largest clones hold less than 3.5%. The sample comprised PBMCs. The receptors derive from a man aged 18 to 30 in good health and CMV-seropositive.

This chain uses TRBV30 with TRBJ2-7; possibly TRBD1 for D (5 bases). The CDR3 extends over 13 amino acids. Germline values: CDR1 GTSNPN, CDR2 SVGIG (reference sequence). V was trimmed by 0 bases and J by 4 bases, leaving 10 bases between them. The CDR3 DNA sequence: TGTGCCTGGAGTGTAGGGTCAGGGTACGAGCAGTACTTC. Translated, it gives CAWSVGSGYEQYF.

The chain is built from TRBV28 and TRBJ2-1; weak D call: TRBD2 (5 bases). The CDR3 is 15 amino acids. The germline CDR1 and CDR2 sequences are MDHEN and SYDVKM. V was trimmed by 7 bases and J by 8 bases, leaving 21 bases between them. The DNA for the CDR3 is TGTGCCAGCACCACCGGTGCGTCGGGGTGGGATGAGCAGTTCTTC. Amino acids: CASTTGASGWDEQFF.

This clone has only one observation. The chain's CDR3 is CASSIASGTFYEQYF. In nucleotides, the CDR3 is TGTGCCAGTAGTATAGCTAGCGGGACCTTCTACGAGCAGTACTTC. The chain joins TRBV19 to TRBJ2-7; 9 bases are a match to TRBD2. CDR1 and CDR2 (germline): LNHDA, SQIVND (reference sequence). V gave up 1 base and J gave up 3 bases; unmatched junction bases: 4. CDR3 length equals 15 residues.

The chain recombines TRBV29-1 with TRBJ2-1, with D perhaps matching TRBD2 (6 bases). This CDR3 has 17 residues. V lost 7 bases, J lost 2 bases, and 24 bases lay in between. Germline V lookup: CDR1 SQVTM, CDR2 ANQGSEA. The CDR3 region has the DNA TGCAGCGGGACGGAGGGTCCAGGGAGCACCACCTACAATGAGCAGTTCTTC. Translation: CSGTEGPGSTTYNEQFF.

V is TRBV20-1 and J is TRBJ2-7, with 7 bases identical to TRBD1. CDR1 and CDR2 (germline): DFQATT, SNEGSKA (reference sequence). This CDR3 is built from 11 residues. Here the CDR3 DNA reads TGCGAGGACAGGCACTCCTACGAGCAGTACTTC. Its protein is CEDRHSYEQYF.

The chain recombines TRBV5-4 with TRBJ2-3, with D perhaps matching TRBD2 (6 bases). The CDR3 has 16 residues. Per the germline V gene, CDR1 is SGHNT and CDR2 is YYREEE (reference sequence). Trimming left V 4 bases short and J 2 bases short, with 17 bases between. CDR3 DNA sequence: TGTGCCAGCAGCACCCGACTAGGGACTCACACAGATACGCAGTATTTT. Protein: CASSTRLGTHTDTQYF.

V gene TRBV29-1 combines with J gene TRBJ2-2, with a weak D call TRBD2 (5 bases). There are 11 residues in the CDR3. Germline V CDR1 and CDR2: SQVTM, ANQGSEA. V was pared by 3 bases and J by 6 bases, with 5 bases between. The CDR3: CSVDSAGELFF. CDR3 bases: TGCAGCGTTGATAGCGCCGGGGAGCTGTTTTTT.

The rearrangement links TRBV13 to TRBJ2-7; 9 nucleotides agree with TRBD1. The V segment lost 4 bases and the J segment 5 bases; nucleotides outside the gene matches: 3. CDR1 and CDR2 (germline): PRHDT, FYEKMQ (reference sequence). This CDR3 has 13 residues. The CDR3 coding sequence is TGTGCCAGCAGCTACCGGGACAGGGACGAGCAGTACTTC. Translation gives CASSYRDRDEQYF.

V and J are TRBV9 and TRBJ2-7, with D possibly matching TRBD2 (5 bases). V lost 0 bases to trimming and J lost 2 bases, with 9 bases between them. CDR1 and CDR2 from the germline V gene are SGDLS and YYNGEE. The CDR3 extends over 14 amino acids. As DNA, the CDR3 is TGTGCCAGCAGCGTAGCCCCGGGGACCTACGAGCAGTACTTC. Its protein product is CASSVAPGTYEQYF.

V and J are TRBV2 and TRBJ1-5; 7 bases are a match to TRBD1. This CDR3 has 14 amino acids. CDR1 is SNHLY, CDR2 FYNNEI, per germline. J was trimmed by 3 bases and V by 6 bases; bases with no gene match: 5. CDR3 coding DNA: TGTGCCAGCAGGGTACAGGGGTACAATCAGCCCCAGCATTTT. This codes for CASRVQGYNQPQHF. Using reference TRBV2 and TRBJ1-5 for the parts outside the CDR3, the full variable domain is EPEVTQTPSHQVTQMGQEVILRCVPISNHLYFYWYRQILGQKVEFLVSFYNNEISEKSEIFDDQFSVERPDGSNFTLKIRSTKLEDSAMYFCASRVQGYNQPQHFGDGTRLSIL.

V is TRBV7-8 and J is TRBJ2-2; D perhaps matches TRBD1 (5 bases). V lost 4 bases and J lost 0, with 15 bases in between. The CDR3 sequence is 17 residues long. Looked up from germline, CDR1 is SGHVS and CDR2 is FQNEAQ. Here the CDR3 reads CASSSDRHYANTGELFF. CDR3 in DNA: TGTGCCAGCAGCTCCGACAGACATTACGCGAACACCGGGGAGCTGTTTTTT.

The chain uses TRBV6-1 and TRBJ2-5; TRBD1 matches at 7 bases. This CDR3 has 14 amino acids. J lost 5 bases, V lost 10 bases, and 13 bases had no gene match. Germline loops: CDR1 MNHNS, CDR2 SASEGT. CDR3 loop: CATLGQPPAETQYF. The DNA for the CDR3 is TGTGCCACCCTGGGACAGCCTCCTGCCGAGACCCAGTACTTC.

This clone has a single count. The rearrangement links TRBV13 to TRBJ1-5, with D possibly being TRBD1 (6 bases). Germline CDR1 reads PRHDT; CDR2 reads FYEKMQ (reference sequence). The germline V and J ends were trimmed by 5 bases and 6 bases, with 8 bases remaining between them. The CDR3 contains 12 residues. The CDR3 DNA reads TGTGCCAGCAGCCCCAGGGGTCAGCCCCAGCATTTT. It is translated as CASSPRGQPQHF.

In DNA, the CDR3 is TGTGCCAGCAGCCTAGGCGGGGCTGTGGGGTATTTT. Its translation is CASSLGGAVGYF. The gene calls are TRBV7-8 and TRBJ2-3; D might be TRBD2 (6 bases). Germline CDR1 is SGHVS and CDR2 is FQNEAQ. The V end lost 5 bases, the J end lost 14 bases, and 17 bases lay between the germline ends. The CDR3 has 12 amino acids.

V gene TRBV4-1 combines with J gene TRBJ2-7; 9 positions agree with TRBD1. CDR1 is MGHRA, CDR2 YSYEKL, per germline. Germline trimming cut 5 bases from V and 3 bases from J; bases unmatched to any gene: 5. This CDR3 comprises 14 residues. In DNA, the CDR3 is TGCGCCAGCAGCAACCGGGGACAGGGCTACGAGCAGTACTTC. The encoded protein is CASSNRGQGYEQYF.

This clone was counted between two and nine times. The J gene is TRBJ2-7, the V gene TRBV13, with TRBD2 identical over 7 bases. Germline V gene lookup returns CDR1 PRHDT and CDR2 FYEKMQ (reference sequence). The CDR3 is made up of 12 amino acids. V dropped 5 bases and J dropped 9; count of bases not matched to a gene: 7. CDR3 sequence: CASSETSRAQYF. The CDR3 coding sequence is TGTGCCAGCAGCGAGACTAGCCGGGCGCAGTACTTC.

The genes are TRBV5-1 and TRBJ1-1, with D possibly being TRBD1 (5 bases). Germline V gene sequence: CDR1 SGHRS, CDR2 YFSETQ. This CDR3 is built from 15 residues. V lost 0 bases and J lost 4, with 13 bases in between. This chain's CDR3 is CASSLGISGFTEAFF. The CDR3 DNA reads TGCGCCAGCAGCTTGGGAATTTCAGGGTTCACTGAAGCTTTCTTT.

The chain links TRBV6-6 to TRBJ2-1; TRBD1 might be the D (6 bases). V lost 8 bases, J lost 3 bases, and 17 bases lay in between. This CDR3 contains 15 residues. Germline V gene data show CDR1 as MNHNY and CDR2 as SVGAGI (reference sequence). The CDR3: CASREEIGGYNEQFF. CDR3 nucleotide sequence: TGTGCCAGCCGAGAGGAGATAGGGGGCTACAATGAGCAGTTCTTC.

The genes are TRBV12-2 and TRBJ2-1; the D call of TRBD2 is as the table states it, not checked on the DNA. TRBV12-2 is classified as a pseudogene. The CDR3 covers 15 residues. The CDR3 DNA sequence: TGTGCAAGTCGCCCACTAGCGGGAGGTTACAATGAGCAGTTCTTC. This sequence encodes CASRPLAGGYNEQFF.

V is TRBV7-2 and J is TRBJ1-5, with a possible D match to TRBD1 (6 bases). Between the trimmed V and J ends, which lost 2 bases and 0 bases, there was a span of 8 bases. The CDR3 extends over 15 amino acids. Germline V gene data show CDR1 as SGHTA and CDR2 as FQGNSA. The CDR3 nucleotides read TGTGCCAGCAGCTTATGGACAGTTAGCAATCAGCCCCAGCATTTT. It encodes CASSLWTVSNQPQHF.

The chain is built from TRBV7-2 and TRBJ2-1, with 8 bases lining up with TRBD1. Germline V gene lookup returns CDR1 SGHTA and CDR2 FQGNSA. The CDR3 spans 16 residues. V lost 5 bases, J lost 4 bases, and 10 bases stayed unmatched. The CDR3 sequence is CASSLEGGQAYNEQFF. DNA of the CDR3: TGTGCCAGCAGCCTCGAGGGGGGACAGGCATACAATGAGCAGTTCTTC.

CDR3 region: CASSLTITEAFF. The CDR3 bases are TGTGCCAGCAGCTTAACTATTACTGAAGCTTTCTTT. The chain combines TRBV7-3 with TRBJ1-1; D uncertain. Between the trimmed V and J ends, which lost 0 bases and 5 bases, there was a span of 4 bases. This CDR3 is built from 12 residues. CDR1 is SGHTA and CDR2 is FQGTGA in the germline V gene.

CDR3 sequence (DNA): TGTGCCAGCTCAGTGGGGACAGACAATCAGCCCCAGCATTTT. Translation gives CASSVGTDNQPQHF. The V and J genes are TRBV18 and TRBJ1-5, with 7 bases matching TRBD1. The V segment lost 5 bases and the J segment 3 bases; nucleotides outside the gene matches: 4. The CDR3 spans 14 residues. Looked up from germline, CDR1 is KGHSH and CDR2 is LQKENI. Drawing the rest from reference TRBV18 and TRBJ1-5, the complete variable domain is NAGVMQNPRHLVRRRGQEARLRCSPMKGHSHVYWYRQLPEEGLKFMVYLQKENIIDESGMPKERFSAEFPKEGPSILRIQQVVRGDSAAYFCASSVGTDNQPQHFGDGTRLSIL.

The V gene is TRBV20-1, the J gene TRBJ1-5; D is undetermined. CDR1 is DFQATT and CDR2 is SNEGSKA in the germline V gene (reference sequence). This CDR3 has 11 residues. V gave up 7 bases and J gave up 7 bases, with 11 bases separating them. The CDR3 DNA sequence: TGCAGTGTCAGGAATCCCCAGCCCCAGCATTTT. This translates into CSVRNPQPQHF.

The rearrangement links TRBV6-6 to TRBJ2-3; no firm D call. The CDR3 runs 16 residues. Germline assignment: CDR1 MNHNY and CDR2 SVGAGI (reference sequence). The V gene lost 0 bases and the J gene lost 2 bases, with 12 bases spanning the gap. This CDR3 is CASSYSGTPNTDTQYF. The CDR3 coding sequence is TGTGCCAGCAGTTACTCCGGTACTCCCAACACAGATACGCAGTATTTT.